This T cell receptor (beta chain) stems from a study of neoadjuvant nivolumab and ipilimumab in lung cancer. Study summary: Nivolumab 3 mg/kg was given days 1, 15 and 29, plus ipilimumab 1 mg/kg day 1 in combination. General study results and limits: Resected tumors had greater TCR richness and clonality than uninvolved lung. Only two of four nivolumab-treated tumors gained richness and clonality by surgery. Higher pretherapy blood TCR richness went with higher resected-tumor richness.

V lost 3 bases, J lost 1 base, and 0 bases stayed unmatched. Per germline, CDR1 SGHRS and CDR2 YFSETQ. The CDR3 length is 14 residues. Clones were read by immunoSEQ multiplex PCR, and TCRdb kept only the in-frame ones, dropping some. The sample includes more than 10,000 clones, 65% to 75% of them seen just once. On this clone itself: The antigen is undetermined.

This TCR was recovered from an adult with non-small cell lung cancer. This chain connects TRBV5-1 to TRBJ2-2, with 7 bases aligning to TRBD1. Sample: peripheral blood, taken after neoadjuvant nivolumab, alone or with ipilimumab, at or shortly before surgery. In DNA form, the CDR3 reads TGCGCCAGCAGCTGGACAGGGAACACCGGGGAGCTGTTTTTT. This sequence encodes CASSWTGNTGELFF.